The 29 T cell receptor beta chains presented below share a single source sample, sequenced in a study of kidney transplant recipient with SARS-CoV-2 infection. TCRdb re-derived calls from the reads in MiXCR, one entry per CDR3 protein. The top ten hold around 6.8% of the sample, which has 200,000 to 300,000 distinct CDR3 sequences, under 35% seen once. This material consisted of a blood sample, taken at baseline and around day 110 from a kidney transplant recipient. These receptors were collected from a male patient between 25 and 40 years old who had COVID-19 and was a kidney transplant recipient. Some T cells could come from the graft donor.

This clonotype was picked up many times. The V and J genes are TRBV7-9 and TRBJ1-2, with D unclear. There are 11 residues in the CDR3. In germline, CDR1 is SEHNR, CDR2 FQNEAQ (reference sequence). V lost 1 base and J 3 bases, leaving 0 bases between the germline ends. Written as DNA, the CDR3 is TGTGCCAGCAGCTTAGACTATGGCTACACCTTC. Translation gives CASSLDYGYTF.

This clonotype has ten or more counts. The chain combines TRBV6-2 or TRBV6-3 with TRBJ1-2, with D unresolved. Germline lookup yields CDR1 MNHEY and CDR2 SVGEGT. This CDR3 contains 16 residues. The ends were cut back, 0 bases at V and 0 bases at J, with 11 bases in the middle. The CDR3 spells CASSYSRILANYGYTF. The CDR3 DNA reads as TGTGCCAGCAGTTACTCCAGAATCCTAGCTAACTATGGCTACACCTTC.

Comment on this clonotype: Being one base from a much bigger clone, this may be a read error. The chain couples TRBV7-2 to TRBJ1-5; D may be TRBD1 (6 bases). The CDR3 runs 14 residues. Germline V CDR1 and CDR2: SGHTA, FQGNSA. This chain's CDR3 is CAGSLGGFNQPQHF. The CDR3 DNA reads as TGTGCCGGCAGCTTAGGGGGGTTCAATCAGCCCCAGCATTTT.

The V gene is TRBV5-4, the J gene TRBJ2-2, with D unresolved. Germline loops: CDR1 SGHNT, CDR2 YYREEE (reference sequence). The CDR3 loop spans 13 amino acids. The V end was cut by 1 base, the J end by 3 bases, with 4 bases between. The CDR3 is CASSLKDTGELFF. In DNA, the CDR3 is TGTGCCAGCAGCTTGAAGGACACCGGGGAGCTGTTTTTT.

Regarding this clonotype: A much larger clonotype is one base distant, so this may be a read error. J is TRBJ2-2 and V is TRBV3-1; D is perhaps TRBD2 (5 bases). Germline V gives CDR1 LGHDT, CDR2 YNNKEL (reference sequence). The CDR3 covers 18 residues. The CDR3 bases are TGTGCCAGCAGCGTCAAAGATCCCATTTCAGGCTTGACCGGGGAGCTGTCTTTT. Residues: CASSVKDPISGLTGELSF.

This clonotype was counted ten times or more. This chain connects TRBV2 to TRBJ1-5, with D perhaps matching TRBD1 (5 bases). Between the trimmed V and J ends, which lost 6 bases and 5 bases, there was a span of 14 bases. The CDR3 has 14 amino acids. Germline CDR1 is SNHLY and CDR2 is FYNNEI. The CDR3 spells CASRKTENHQPQHF. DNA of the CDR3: TGTGCCAGCAGGAAGACAGAGAATCATCAGCCCCAGCATTTT.

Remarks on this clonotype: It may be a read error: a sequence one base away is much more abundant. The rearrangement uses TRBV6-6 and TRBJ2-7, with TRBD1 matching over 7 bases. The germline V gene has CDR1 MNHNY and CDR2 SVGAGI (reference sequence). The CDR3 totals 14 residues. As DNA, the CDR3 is TGTGCCAGCAGATTCGGACAGGCCTCCTACGAGCAGTGCTTC. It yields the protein CASRFGQASYEQCF.

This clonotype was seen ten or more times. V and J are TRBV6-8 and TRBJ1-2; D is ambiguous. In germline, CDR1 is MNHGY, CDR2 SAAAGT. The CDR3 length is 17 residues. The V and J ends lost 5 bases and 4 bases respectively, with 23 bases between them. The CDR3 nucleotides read TGTGCCAGCAGTGGAAGGTCACGCTCTAGAAAGACCTATGGCTACACCTTC. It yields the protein CASSGRSRSRKTYGYTF.

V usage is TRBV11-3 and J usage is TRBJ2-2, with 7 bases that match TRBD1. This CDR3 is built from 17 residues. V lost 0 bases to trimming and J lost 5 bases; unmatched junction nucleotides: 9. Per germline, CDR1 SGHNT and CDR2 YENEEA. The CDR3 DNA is TGTGCCAGCAGCTTAGACCACCGACAGGGTTGGACCGGGGAGCTGTTTTTT. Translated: CASSLDHRQGWTGELFF.

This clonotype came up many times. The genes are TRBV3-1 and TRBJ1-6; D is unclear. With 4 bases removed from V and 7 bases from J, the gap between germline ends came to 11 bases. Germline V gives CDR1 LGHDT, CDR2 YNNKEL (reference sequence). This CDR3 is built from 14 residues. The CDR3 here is CASSPQTGNSPLHF. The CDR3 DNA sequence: TGTGCCAGCAGCCCCCAGACGGGGAATTCACCCCTCCACTTT. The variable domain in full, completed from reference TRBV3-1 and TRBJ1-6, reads DTAVSQTPKYLVTQMGNDKSIKCEQNLGHDTMYWYKQDSKKFLKIMFSYNNKELIINETVPNRFSPKSPDKAHLNLHINSLELGDSAVYFCASSPQTGNSPLHFGNGTRLTVT.

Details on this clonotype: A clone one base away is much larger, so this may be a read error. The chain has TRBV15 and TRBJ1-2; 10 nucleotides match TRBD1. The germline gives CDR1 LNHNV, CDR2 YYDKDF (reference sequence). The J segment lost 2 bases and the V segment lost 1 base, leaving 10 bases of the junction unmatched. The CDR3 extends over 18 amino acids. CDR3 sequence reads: CATSRGYGTGDVNYGYTF. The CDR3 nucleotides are TGTGCCACCAGCAGAGGTTATGGGACAGGGGACGTCAACTATGGCTACACCTTC. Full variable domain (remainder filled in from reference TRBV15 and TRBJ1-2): DAMVIQNPRYQVTQFGKPVTLSCSQTLNHNVMYWYQQKSSQAPKLLFHYYDKDFNNEADTPDNFQSRRPNTSFCFLDIRSPGLGDTAMYLCATSRGYGTGDVNYGYTFGSGTRLTVV.

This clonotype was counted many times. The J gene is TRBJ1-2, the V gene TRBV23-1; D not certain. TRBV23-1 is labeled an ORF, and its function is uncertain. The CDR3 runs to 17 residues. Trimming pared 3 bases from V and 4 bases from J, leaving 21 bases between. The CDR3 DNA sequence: TGCGCCAGCAGTCAGAGCATGCTACGCAGAAAGACCTATGGCTACACCTTC. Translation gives CASSQSMLRRKTYGYTF.

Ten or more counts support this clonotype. The CDR3 region is CASLEGGSSRLELFF. The CDR3 DNA sequence: TGTGCCAGCCTTGAGGGGGGCTCAAGTCGGTTAGAGCTGTTTTTT. The rearrangement joins TRBV6-5 to TRBJ2-2; D tentatively fits TRBD1 or TRBD2 (6 bases each). Germline V gene data show CDR1 as MNHEY and CDR2 as SVGAGI. V was cut by 8 bases and J by 11 bases, with 24 bases left in between. The CDR3 runs 15 residues.

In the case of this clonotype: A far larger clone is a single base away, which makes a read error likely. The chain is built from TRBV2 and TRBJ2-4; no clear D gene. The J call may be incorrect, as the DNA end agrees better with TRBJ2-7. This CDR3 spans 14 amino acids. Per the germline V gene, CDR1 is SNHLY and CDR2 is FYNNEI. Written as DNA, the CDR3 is TGTGCCAGCAGTGAACAGGACCTCCCAAGCGAGCAGTACTTC. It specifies CASSEQDLPSEQYF.

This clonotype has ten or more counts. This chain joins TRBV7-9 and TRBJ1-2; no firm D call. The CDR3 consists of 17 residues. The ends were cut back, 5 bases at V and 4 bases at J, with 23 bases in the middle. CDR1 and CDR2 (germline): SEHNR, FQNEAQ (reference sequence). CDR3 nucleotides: TGTGCCAGCAGCCAAAGTCTATACCATGGAAAGACCTATGGCTACACCTTC. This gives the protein CASSQSLYHGKTYGYTF.

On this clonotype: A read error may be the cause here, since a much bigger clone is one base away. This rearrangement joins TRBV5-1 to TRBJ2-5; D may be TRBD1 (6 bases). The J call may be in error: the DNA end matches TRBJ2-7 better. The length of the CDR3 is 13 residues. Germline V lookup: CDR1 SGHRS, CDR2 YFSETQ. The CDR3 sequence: CAGSLQGTDEQYF. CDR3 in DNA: TGCGCCGGCAGCTTGCAGGGGACCGACGAGCAGTACTTC.

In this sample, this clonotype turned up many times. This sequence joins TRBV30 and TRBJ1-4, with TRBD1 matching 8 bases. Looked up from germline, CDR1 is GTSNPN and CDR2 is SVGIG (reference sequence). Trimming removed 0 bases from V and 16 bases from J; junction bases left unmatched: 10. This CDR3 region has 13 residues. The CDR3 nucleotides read TGTGCCTGGAGTGTCTCTTCAGGGGGCGTGAAGTTTTTT. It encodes CAWSVSSGGVKFF.

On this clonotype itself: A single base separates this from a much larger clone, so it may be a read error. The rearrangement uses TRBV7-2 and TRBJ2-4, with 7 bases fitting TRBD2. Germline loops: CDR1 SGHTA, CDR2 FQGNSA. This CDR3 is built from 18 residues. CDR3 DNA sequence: TGTGCCAGCGGCTTGGTCATTTGGGCGGGAGTCGCCAAAAACATTCAGTACTTC. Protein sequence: CASGLVIWAGVAKNIQYF.

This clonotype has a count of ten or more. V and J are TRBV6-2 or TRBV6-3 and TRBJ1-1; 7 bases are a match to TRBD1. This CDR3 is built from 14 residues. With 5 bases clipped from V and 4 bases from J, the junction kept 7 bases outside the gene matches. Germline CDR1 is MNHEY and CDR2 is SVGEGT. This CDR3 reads CASSPLRGSTEAFF. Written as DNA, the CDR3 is TGTGCCAGCAGTCCGCTCAGGGGGAGCACTGAAGCTTTCTTT.

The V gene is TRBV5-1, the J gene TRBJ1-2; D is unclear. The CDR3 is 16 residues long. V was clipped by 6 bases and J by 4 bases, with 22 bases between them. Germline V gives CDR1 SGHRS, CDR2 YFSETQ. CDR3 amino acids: CASIKISVRKTYGYTF. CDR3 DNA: TGCGCCAGCATAAAGATATCGGTTCGAAAGACCTATGGCTACACCTTC.

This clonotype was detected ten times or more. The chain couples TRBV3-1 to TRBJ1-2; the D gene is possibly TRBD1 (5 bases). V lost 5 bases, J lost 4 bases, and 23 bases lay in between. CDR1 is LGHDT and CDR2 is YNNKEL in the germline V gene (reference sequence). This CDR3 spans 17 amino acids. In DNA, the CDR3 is TGTGCCAGCAGCAGAATGGACACCCTTCGAAAGACCTATGGCTACACCTTC. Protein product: CASSRMDTLRKTYGYTF.

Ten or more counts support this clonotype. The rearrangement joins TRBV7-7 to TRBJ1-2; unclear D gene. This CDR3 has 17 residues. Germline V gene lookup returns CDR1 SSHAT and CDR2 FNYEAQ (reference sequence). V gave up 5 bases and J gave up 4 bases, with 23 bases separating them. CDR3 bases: TGTGCCAGCAGCCGGGTATTTAAGTGCCGAAAGACCTATGGCTACACCTTC. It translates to CASSRVFKCRKTYGYTF.

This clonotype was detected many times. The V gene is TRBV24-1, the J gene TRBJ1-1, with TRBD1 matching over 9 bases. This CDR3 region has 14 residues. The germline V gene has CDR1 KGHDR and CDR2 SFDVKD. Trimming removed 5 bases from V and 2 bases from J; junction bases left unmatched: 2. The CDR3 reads CATSGTGDNTEAFF. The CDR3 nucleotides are TGTGCCACCAGTGGGACAGGGGATAACACTGAAGCTTTCTTT.

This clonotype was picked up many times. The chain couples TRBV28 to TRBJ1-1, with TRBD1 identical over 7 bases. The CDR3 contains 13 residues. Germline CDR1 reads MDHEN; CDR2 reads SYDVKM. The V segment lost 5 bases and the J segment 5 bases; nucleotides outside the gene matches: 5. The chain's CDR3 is CASSDYRGTEAFF. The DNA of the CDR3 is TGTGCCAGCAGTGATTACAGGGGAACTGAAGCTTTCTTT.

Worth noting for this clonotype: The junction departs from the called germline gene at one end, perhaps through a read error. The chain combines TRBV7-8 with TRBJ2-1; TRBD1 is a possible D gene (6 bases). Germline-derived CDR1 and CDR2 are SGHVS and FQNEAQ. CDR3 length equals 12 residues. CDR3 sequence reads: CAGSLGRDTEFF. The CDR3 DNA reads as TGTGCCGGCAGCTTAGGTAGGGACACGGAGTTCTTC.

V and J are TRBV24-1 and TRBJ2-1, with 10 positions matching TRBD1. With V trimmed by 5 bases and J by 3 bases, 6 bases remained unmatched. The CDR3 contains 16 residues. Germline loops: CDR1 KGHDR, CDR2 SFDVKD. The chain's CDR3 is CATSGEGTGDYNEQFF. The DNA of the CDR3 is TGTGCCACCAGTGGAGAGGGGACAGGGGACTACAATGAGCAGTTCTTC.

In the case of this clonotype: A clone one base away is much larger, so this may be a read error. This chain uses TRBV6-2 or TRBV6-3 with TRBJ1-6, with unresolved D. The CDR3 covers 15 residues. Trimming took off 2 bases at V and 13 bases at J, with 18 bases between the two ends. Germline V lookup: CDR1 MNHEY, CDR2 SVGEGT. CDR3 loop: CASSYLRNLLSPLHF. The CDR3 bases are TGTGCCAGCAGTTACCTCCGGAACCTCTTGAGTCCCCTCCACTTT.

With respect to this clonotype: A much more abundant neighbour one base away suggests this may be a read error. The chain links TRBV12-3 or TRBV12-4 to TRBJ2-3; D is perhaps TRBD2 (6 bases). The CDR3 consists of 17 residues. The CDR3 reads CAGSSHEAGYSADTQYF. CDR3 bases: TGTGCCGGCAGTTCCCACGAGGCGGGGTATTCGGCAGATACGCAGTATTTT.

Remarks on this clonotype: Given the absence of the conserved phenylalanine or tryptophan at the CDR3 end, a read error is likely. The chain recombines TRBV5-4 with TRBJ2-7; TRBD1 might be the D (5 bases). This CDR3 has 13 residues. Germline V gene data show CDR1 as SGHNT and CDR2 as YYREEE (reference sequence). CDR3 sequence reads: CASSSGHSYEQYL. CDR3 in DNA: TGTGCCAGTAGCTCCGGACACTCCTACGAGCAGTACCTC.